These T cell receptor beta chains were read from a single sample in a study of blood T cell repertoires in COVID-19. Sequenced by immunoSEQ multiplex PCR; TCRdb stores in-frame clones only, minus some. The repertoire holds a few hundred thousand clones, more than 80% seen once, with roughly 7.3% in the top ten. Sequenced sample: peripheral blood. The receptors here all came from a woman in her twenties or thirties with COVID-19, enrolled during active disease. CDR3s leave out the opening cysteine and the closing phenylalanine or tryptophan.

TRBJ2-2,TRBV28,ASSSPPPLNTGELF
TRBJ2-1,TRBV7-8,ASSSQREVF
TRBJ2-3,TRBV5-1,ASSLVGPLRQADTQY
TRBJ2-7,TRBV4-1,ASSLAGGQGAYEQY
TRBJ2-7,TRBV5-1,ASSLDSPSYEQY
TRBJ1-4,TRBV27,AIAQYNEKLF
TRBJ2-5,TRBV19,ASSIGQGETQY
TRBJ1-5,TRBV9,ASSGPGSGNQPQH
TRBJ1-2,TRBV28,ASSPVAVHGYT
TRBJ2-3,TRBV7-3,ASSRNSGGAGDTQY
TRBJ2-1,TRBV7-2,ASSLAASSYNEQF
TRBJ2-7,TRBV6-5,ASRPSAGQIYEQY
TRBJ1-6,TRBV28,ASSGGQGVYNSPLH
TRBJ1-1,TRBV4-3,ASSQDRGRTEAF
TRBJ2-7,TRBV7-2,ASSLADIGRLAGGPSHEQY
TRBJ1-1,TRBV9,ASSVVGGDTEAF
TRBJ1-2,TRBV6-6,ASSYSGSYGYT
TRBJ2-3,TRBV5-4,ASTPTSLWESTDTQY
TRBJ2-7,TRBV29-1,SGTGSYEQY
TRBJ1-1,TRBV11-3,ASSLWGQGAGITEAF
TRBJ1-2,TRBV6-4,ASTNQTANYGYT
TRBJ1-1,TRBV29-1,SVEGQMNTEAF
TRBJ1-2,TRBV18,ASSPGRGDYGYT
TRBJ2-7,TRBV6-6,ASSGRLEQY
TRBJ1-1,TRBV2,ASRGPNTEAF
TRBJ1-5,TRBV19,ASSIGRGRGNQPQH
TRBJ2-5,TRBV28,ASSKDSQETQY
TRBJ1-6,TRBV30,AWSVLRGRSPLH
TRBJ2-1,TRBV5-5,ASSLPSGSYNEQF
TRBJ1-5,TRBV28,ASSSASVFSGQPQH
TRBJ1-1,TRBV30,ASSGTLNTEAF
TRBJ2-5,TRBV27,ASSLAGVLETQY
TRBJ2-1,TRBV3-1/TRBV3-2,ASSPPRANSYNEQF
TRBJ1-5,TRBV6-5,ASGSVTGDQPQH
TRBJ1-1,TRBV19,ASNSPLVNTEAF
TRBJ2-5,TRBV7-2,ASSLDGGRGETQY
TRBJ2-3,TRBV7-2,ASSTAAQTQY
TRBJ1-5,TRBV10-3,AISESTGGQPQH
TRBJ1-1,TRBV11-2,ASSLGSGGPEAF
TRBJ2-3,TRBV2,ASSGLAEDTQY
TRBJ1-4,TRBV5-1,ASSLRGGTNEKLF
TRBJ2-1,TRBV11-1,ASSAAEAGAWGEQF